This T cell receptor (beta chain) was sequenced during a study of regulatory T cells in long-lasting Graves disease. This sample's time point: newly diagnosed GD, antithyroid drugs for less than 3 months. Following extraction of RNA from PBMCs, that RNA was used to make the TCR library. The germline gives CDR1 LNHDA, CDR2 SQIVND (reference sequence). CDR3 length equals 16 residues. V lost 10 bases, J lost 0 bases, and 10 bases stayed unmatched. Through Arm-PCR of CDR3 regions and iRepertoire HTBI primers, TCR beta libraries were built. In the authors' workflow: Analysis of the samples identified more than 60 TRBV and 14 TRBJ segments. Via MiXCR, TCRdb re-called the multiplex PCR reads, giving one row per CDR3 protein. For this entry, the V and J calls and clone size follow TCRdb and not the study's own pipeline. The sample lists approximately 270,000 distinct CDR3 sequences; 18% were seen once. This sample was also put to use in a study of T cells in Graves' hyperthyroidism and ophthalmopathy. That source notes: Those patients with uncontrolled infection, other autoimmune disease, pregnancy or lactation were excluded. Separating ophthalmopathy from stable hyperthyroidism was achieved by a 13 V-J model.

Specimen: peripheral blood mononuclear cells (PBMCs), collected at new diagnosis, from a patient treated with antithyroid drugs. This chain uses TRBV19 with TRBJ2-2; 8 bases fit TRBD2. This receptor was taken from a woman aged 30 to 39 with Graves disease. The CDR3 bases are TGTGCCACCCGGGATCGGGGGGGCCCGAACACCGGGGAGCTGTTTTTT. Translated: CATRDRGGPNTGELFF.